Described below is a single T cell receptor (beta chain) sequence and its context. Participants spanned ages about 18 to 100 years and resided in some 22 US areas. Membership in each cohort depended on participant-reported clinical history. The CDR3 covers 13 residues. Germline CDR1 is MDHEN and CDR2 is SYDVKM. With V trimmed by 8 bases and J by 4 bases, 8 bases remained unmatched. The sample is drawn from a study of blood T cell repertoires in COVID-19. As for the study in general: Samples of COVID-19 (acute and convalescent) were obtained from the United States, Italy and Spain. From T cells, B-cell-depleted T cells, or PBMCs came the material, which was cDNA or gDNA.

TCRdb's copy holds only in-frame clones and misses some; the assay was immunoSEQ multiplex PCR. Of 130,000 to 150,000 clones in the sample, around 83% were seen once. The chain uses TRBV28 and TRBJ2-7, with 7 bases fitting TRBD1. The TCR comes from a man aged 50 or older who had recovered from COVID-19. The sequencing sample was made of PBMCs or T cells enriched from blood (not recorded which). The CDR3 DNA reads as TGTGCCAGCCGAACAGGGGTAATTTACGAGCAGTACTTC. This codes for CASRTGVIYEQYF.